The 4 T cell receptor beta chains below were found in one sample sequenced in a study of blood T cell repertoires in COVID-19. TCRdb keeps only in-frame clones here, not all; method: immunoSEQ multiplex PCR. The sample carries 120,000 to 150,000 clones, approximately 88% recorded once. Material for sequencing was peripheral blood. These receptors were taken from a human donor in a cohort sampled during active COVID-19.

The chain couples TRBV18 to TRBJ2-1; a weak D match, TRBD2 (5 bases). Germline V CDR1 and CDR2: KGHSH, LQKENI. This CDR3 region has 18 residues. The ends were cut back, 4 bases at V and 10 bases at J, with 29 bases in the middle. For the CDR3, the DNA is TGTGCCAGCTCACTAAGGGATAATAGCGCGATCACCCCCATGGAGCAGTTCTTC. It yields the protein CASSLRDNSAITPMEQFF.

The CDR3 coding sequence is TGTGCCAGCAGCACCCGGGGGAGCAACACCGGGGAGCTGTTTTTT. It yields the protein CASSTRGSNTGELFF. The J gene is TRBJ2-2, the V gene TRBV9; D possibly corresponds to TRBD2 (6 bases). The CDR3 covers 15 residues. Germline values: CDR1 SGDLS, CDR2 YYNGEE. Trimming took 4 bases from V and 2 from J, leaving 12 bases between them.

V and J are TRBV7-9 and TRBJ2-1, with TRBD2 matching over 7 bases. Germline trimming cut 5 bases from V and 3 bases from J; bases unmatched to any gene: 10. The CDR3 contains 16 residues. Germline values: CDR1 SEHNR, CDR2 FQNEAQ (reference sequence). CDR3 in DNA: TGTGCCAGCAGCCCACTGCTAGCGGAAAACTACAATGAGCAGTTCTTC. This sequence encodes CASSPLLAENYNEQFF.

The chain couples TRBV19 to TRBJ2-1; D might be TRBD1 (7 bases). The CDR3 extends over 17 amino acids. V was trimmed by 3 bases and J by 1 base, leaving 16 bases between them. Germline CDR1 and CDR2: LNHDA and SQIVND (reference sequence). CDR3 sequence (DNA): TGTGCCAGTAGTATCCCGGGCAGGGGGGTGTCCTACAATGAGCAGTTCTTC. It yields the protein CASSIPGRGVSYNEQFF. Looking up the rest from reference TRBV19 and TRBJ2-1 gives the full variable domain: DGGITQSPKYLFRKEGQNVTLSCEQNLNHDAMYWYRQDPGQGLRLIYYSQIVNDFQKGDIAEGYSVSREKKESFPLTVTSAQKNPTAFYLCASSIPGRGVSYNEQFFGPGTRLTVL.